One and the same sample provided the 12 T cell receptor beta chains below, sequenced in a study of patients and donors after allogeneic stem cell transplantation. Each CDR3 protein gets one entry after TCRdb re-called the RT-PCR reads with MiXCR. The sample holds approximately 7,600 distinct CDR3 sequences, 11% seen once. Sequencing was carried out using blood, either unsorted or a sorted T cell fraction (not recorded which). The receptors here all came from a human donor who was either an allogeneic HSCT recipient or a stem cell or donor lymphocyte infusion donor (not recorded which). It is not recorded whose cells these are; they may come from a transplant donor.

This clonotype showed up just a few times. The chain uses TRBV2 and TRBJ1-4; no definite D call. Germline V gene lookup returns CDR1 SNHLY and CDR2 FYNNEI. The CDR3 has 14 residues. V lost 3 bases and J 4 bases, leaving 9 bases between the germline ends. The CDR3 region has the DNA TGTGCCAGCAGTGATTTGGCCGGTAATGAAAAACTGTTTTTT. Translation gives CASSDLAGNEKLFF.

This clonotype was observed many times. The J gene is TRBJ2-7, the V gene TRBV7-9; D gene ambiguous. The CDR3 runs to 12 residues. Germline CDR1 is SEHNR and CDR2 is FQNEAQ (reference sequence). Trimming removed 2 bases from V and 4 bases from J, with 6 bases in between. As DNA, the CDR3 is TGTGCCAGCAGCTTATTCTTTTACGAGCAGTACTTC. Translation gives CASSLFFYEQYF.

This clonotype appeared a few times. The chain carries TRBV6-2 or TRBV6-3 and TRBJ1-2, with D tentatively TRBD1 (6 bases). Germline lookup yields CDR1 MNHEY and CDR2 SVGEGT. The CDR3 contains 14 residues. The V gene lost 5 bases and the J gene lost 4 bases, with 14 bases spanning the gap. The CDR3 region is CASSTGQTTYGYTF. As DNA, the CDR3 is TGTGCCAGCAGTACCGGACAGACCACCTATGGCTACACCTTC.

The chain is built from TRBV7-2 and TRBJ1-4; tentative D call: TRBD1 (5 bases). The V end lost 8 bases, the J end lost 7 bases, and 20 bases lay between the germline ends. Germline V gives CDR1 SGHTA, CDR2 FQGNSA. CDR3 size: 15 residues. The CDR3 region is CASGPDGARSEKLFF. As DNA, the CDR3 is TGTGCCAGCGGTCCAGATGGGGCTCGAAGTGAAAAACTGTTTTTT.

This clonotype showed up just a few times. The chain combines TRBV30 with TRBJ1-5; D not resolved. Germline values: CDR1 GTSNPN, CDR2 SVGIG (reference sequence). This CDR3 is 17 amino acids long. The V and J ends lost 0 bases and 2 bases respectively, with 17 bases between them. CDR3: CAWSVFSGPSGNQPQHF. The CDR3 DNA is TGTGCCTGGAGTGTCTTCTCCGGGCCCAGCGGCAATCAGCCCCAGCATTTT.

The rearrangement joins TRBV7-9 to TRBJ2-2; D might be TRBD1 (6 bases). Trimming stripped 5 bases from V and 7 bases from J, with 17 bases between. Germline CDR1 reads SEHNR; CDR2 reads FQNEAQ (reference sequence). The CDR3 spans 15 residues. In nucleotides, the CDR3 is TGTGCCAGCAGCAGAGTTACAGGGATTGGCGGGGAGCTGTTTTTT. It specifies CASSRVTGIGGELFF.

This clonotype was observed at least ten times. The gene calls are TRBV2 and TRBJ1-6; D perhaps matches TRBD1 (5 bases). The V and J ends lost 6 bases and 14 bases respectively, with 20 bases between them. Germline V CDR1 and CDR2: SNHLY, FYNNEI. CDR3 size: 14 residues. CDR3 sequence reads: CASRVDRGRSALHF. The CDR3 DNA reads TGTGCCAGCAGGGTTGACCGGGGCCGGTCGGCCCTCCACTTT.

This clonotype was seen ten or more times. V and J are TRBV29-1 and TRBJ1-5, with D perhaps TRBD1 (6 bases). The CDR3 has 13 amino acids. Trimming stripped 4 bases from V and 5 bases from J, with 12 bases between. From germline, CDR1 is SQVTM and CDR2 ANQGSEA. The CDR3 nucleotides read TGCAGCGTTGCAGGGGTTCGGGATCAGCCCCAGCATTTT. Encoded protein: CSVAGVRDQPQHF.

The V and J genes are TRBV6-5 and TRBJ2-1, with TRBD1 identical over 8 bases. CDR1 is MNHEY, CDR2 SVGAGI, per germline. V lost 4 bases, J lost 5 bases, and 16 bases stayed unmatched. The CDR3 spans 18 residues. The CDR3 sequence: CASSFTRGQGRGNNEQFF. In DNA, the CDR3 is TGTGCCAGCAGTTTCACCCGAGGACAGGGTCGAGGGAACAATGAGCAGTTCTTC.

Judged by abundance, this clonotype is medium-sized. V is TRBV20-1 and J is TRBJ2-3, with a weak D call TRBD2 (5 bases). V was pared by 7 bases and J by 6 bases, with 11 bases between. The CDR3 is made up of 11 amino acids. The germline V gene encodes CDR1 DFQATT and CDR2 SNEGSKA (reference sequence). The DNA for the CDR3 is TGCAGTGTGGGAGTGTTGGATACGCAGTATTTT. It codes for CSVGVLDTQYF.

This chain links TRBV7-2 with TRBJ2-1; 9 positions match TRBD1. The V gene's germline CDR1 is SGHTA and CDR2 FQGNSA. With 6 bases clipped from V and 9 bases from J, the junction kept 15 bases outside the gene matches. CDR3 length: 16 amino acids. The CDR3 is CASRLPSGTGHTEQFF. CDR3 DNA sequence: TGTGCCAGCAGGCTACCCAGCGGGACAGGGCATACTGAGCAGTTCTTC.

This clonotype was seen at least ten times. V gene TRBV12-3 or TRBV12-4 combines with J gene TRBJ2-2; D is uncertain. CDR3 length: 15 amino acids. V gave up 0 bases and J gave up 5 bases, with 10 bases separating them. The chain's CDR3 is CASSLADGGTGELFF. The CDR3 region has the DNA TGTGCCAGCAGTTTAGCGGACGGTGGGACCGGGGAGCTGTTTTTT.